One sample yielded the 29 T cell receptor beta chains listed below, sequenced in a study of blood T cell repertoires in COVID-19. The data were produced by immunoSEQ multiplex PCR, yet TCRdb's version contains in-frame clones alone and is incomplete. Here the sample spans about 280,000 clones, roughly nine tenths being singletons. Sequencing was done on a sample of peripheral blood. The receptors stem from a man aged 50 to 59 with acute or convalescent COVID-19.

The chain combines TRBV10-1 with TRBJ1-1; TRBD1 is a possible D gene (5 bases). With 8 bases removed from V and 1 base from J, the gap between germline ends came to 17 bases. In germline, CDR1 is WNHNN, CDR2 SYGVQD (reference sequence). The CDR3 is 15 amino acids. The DNA for the CDR3 is TGCGCCAGCTCGGCGCAGGGAGGAAGGAACACTGAAGCTTTCTTT. Protein sequence: CASSAQGGRNTEAFF.

This chain joins TRBV19 and TRBJ1-5; TRBD1 matches 9 bases. Germline trimming cut 6 bases from V and 5 bases from J; bases unmatched to any gene: 2. There are 13 residues in the CDR3. In germline, CDR1 is LNHDA, CDR2 SQIVND (reference sequence). CDR3 nucleotide sequence: TGTGCCAGTAGGGGACAGGGAGATCAGCCCCAGCATTTT. This encodes CASRGQGDQPQHF.

The V and J genes are TRBV5-8 and TRBJ1-5; 7 bases are shared with TRBD1. Germline CDR1 reads SGHTS; CDR2 reads YDEGEE. V shed 0 bases, J shed 1 base, and the junction held 4 bases outside the gene matches. This CDR3 has 16 residues. The CDR3 DNA reads TGTGCCAGCAGCTTGGGGTACAGGGGCAGCAATCAGCCCCAGCATTTT. This sequence encodes CASSLGYRGSNQPQHF.

DNA for the CDR3: TGTGCCAGCTCACCCCTACAGGGGTGGACTAACTATGGCTACACCTTC. Amino acid sequence: CASSPLQGWTNYGYTF. The gene calls are TRBV18 and TRBJ1-2, with TRBD1 matching over 7 bases. The CDR3 runs 16 residues. Germline lookup yields CDR1 KGHSH and CDR2 LQKENI. V lost 3 bases to trimming and J lost 0 bases; unmatched junction nucleotides: 7.

The V and J genes are TRBV5-4 and TRBJ1-2; TRBD1 might be the D (5 bases). The CDR3 totals 13 residues. Germline loops: CDR1 SGHNT, CDR2 YYREEE (reference sequence). Deletions cut 1 base from V and 5 bases from J, with 9 bases between. The CDR3 DNA sequence: TGTGCCAGCAGCTTGTCCGGGGGGTATGGCTACACCTTC. It is translated as CASSLSGGYGYTF.

The chain joins TRBV4-1 to TRBJ2-7; 7 positions agree with TRBD2. The CDR3 runs to 17 residues. Trimming removed 0 bases from V and 1 base from J; junction bases left unmatched: 9. The germline V gene has CDR1 MGHRA and CDR2 YSYEKL. The CDR3 is CASSQDPPAGESYEQYF. The CDR3 DNA is TGCGCCAGCAGCCAAGATCCCCCGGCGGGGGAATCCTACGAGCAGTACTTC.

The chain is built from TRBV20-1 and TRBJ2-7, with TRBD1 identical over 8 bases. Germline values: CDR1 DFQATT, CDR2 SNEGSKA (reference sequence). This CDR3 contains 11 residues. The CDR3: CSTGGRLEQYF. In DNA form, the CDR3 reads TGCAGCACAGGGGGGCGCCTCGAGCAGTACTTC.

The CDR3 DNA is TGTGCCAGCAGCCAAGGGGACAGGCCTGGGACTAATGAAAAACTGTTTTTT. Translated, it gives CASSQGDRPGTNEKLFF. V and J are TRBV14 and TRBJ1-4, with 8 bases that match TRBD1. The CDR3 consists of 17 residues. Per the germline V gene, CDR1 is SGHDN and CDR2 is FVKESK. J gave up 2 bases and V 1 base, and 6 bases lay outside the gene matches.

The genes are TRBV5-3 and TRBJ1-2; 7 nucleotides match TRBD1. TRBV5-3 is an open reading frame whose function is uncertain. This CDR3 is built from 15 residues. Losses at the gene ends were 8 bases for V and 5 bases for J; bases not matched to a gene: 15. CDR3 in DNA: TGTGCCAGGAAGCTAACGAGGGGGCTGGGGTATGGCTACACCTTC. It codes for CARKLTRGLGYGYTF.

CDR3 nucleotide sequence: TGTGCCAGCAGCTTACGCGGGACAGGGGCTTTCTTT. Translating it yields CASSLRGTGAFF. The chain is built from TRBV11-1 and TRBJ1-1; 9 positions agree with TRBD1. The CDR3 runs 12 residues. V lost 2 bases and J lost 11; bases outside the gene matches: 3. In germline, CDR1 is SGHAT, CDR2 FQDESV (reference sequence).

This chain joins TRBV30 and TRBJ2-7, with 8 positions matching TRBD1. J was trimmed by 2 bases and V by 2 bases; bases with no gene match: 14. CDR3 length: 17 amino acids. Germline V gene data show CDR1 as GTSNPN and CDR2 as SVGIG (reference sequence). The CDR3 DNA reads TGTGCCTGGAGTCGCCCCCAGGGGGCCGGCAAGGCCTACGAGCAGTACTTC. This sequence encodes CAWSRPQGAGKAYEQYF. Full variable domain (missing parts from reference TRBV30 and TRBJ2-7): SQTIHQWPATLVQPVGSPLSLECTVEGTSNPNLYWYRQAAGRGLQLLFYSVGIGQISSEVPQNLSASRPQDRQFILSSKKLLLSDSGFYLCAWSRPQGAGKAYEQYFGPGTRLTVT.

The chain uses TRBV2 and TRBJ1-5; D is unresolved. The CDR3 covers 15 residues. Looked up from germline, CDR1 is SNHLY and CDR2 is FYNNEI. Trimming took off 3 bases at V and 1 base at J, with 10 bases between the two ends. This chain's CDR3 is CASSEGRGSNQPQHF. As DNA, the CDR3 is TGTGCCAGCAGTGAGGGTCGAGGGAGCAATCAGCCCCAGCATTTT.

The J gene is TRBJ1-6, the V gene TRBV7-3, with 8 bases fitting TRBD1. This CDR3 is 15 amino acids long. Germline CDR1 SGHTA, CDR2 FQGTGA. V shed 5 bases and J 9 bases; nucleotides not matched to a gene: 9. The DNA of the CDR3 is TGTGCCAGCAGCCCTACAGGGGGTTCGATTTCACCCCTCCACTTT. It translates to CASSPTGGSISPLHF.

The chain links TRBV2 to TRBJ2-7, with a possible D match to TRBD2 (5 bases). Germline V gene data show CDR1 as SNHLY and CDR2 as FYNNEI. The V end was cut by 2 bases, the J end by 1 base, with 9 bases between. The CDR3 is 14 amino acids. Here the CDR3 DNA reads TGTGCCAGCAGTGAACTCATAGCGTCCTACGAGCAGTACTTC. It specifies CASSELIASYEQYF.

V gene TRBV30 combines with J gene TRBJ1-3; D is perhaps TRBD1 (5 bases). The CDR3 length is 15 residues. The germline CDR1 and CDR2 sequences are GTSNPN and SVGIG (reference sequence). V lost 1 base and J lost 4, with 14 bases in between. The CDR3 protein is CAWSAGRASGNTIYF. CDR3 nucleotide sequence: TGTGCCTGGAGTGCGGGCAGGGCATCGGGAAACACCATATATTTT. The whole variable domain, remainder taken from reference TRBV30 and TRBJ1-3, is SQTIHQWPATLVQPVGSPLSLECTVEGTSNPNLYWYRQAAGRGLQLLFYSVGIGQISSEVPQNLSASRPQDRQFILSSKKLLLSDSGFYLCAWSAGRASGNTIYFGEGSWLTVV.

V gene TRBV5-1 combines with J gene TRBJ1-1; D unclear. Per germline, CDR1 SGHRS and CDR2 YFSETQ. The CDR3 sequence is 13 residues long. V was pared by 6 bases and J by 0 bases, with 9 bases between. The CDR3 nucleotides are TGCGCCAGCATGGAGGGCCTGAACACTGAAGCTTTCTTT. Translated, it gives CASMEGLNTEAFF.

The J gene is TRBJ2-1, the V gene TRBV13; the D gene is possibly TRBD1 (6 bases). Germline-derived CDR1 and CDR2 are PRHDT and FYEKMQ (reference sequence). V shed 0 bases and J shed 3 bases, with 9 bases lying between them. The CDR3 loop spans 15 amino acids. CDR3: CASSLGGAHYNEQFF. DNA for the CDR3: TGTGCCAGCAGCTTAGGGGGGGCCCACTACAATGAGCAGTTCTTC.

The V and J genes are TRBV10-3 and TRBJ1-1, with D tentatively TRBD1 (5 bases). In germline, CDR1 is ENHRY, CDR2 SYGVKD. The CDR3 length is 15 residues. The V end was cut by 4 bases, the J end by 1 base, with 13 bases between. The CDR3 sequence is CAISVRQGWNTEAFF. The CDR3 region has the DNA TGTGCCATCAGTGTGCGGCAGGGTTGGAACACTGAAGCTTTCTTT.

The V gene is TRBV28, the J gene TRBJ1-2; TRBD1 is a possible D gene (5 bases). CDR3 size: 11 residues. Germline CDR1 and CDR2: MDHEN and SYDVKM. V was pared by 10 bases and J by 4 bases, with 10 bases between. CDR3 nucleotide sequence: TGTGCCACCCAGGGAGGCTATGGCTACACCTTC. This gives the protein CATQGGYGYTF.

A single count supports this clone. The V call is TRBV10-3, the J call TRBJ2-5; maybe TRBD1 (5 bases). The CDR3 length is 14 residues. CDR1 is ENHRY, CDR2 SYGVKD, per germline. Trimming removed 0 bases from V and 5 bases from J, with 10 bases in between. The CDR3 DNA sequence: TGTGCCATCAGTGAGTCGGGGAAGGGGGAGACCCAGTACTTC. Translation gives CAISESGKGETQYF.

Here the CDR3 reads CASSAGQGSPLHF. The DNA for the CDR3 is TGTGCCAGCAGCGCGGGTCAAGGCTCACCCCTCCACTTT. The rearrangement joins TRBV9 to TRBJ1-6; D is ambiguous. Trimming took 3 bases from V and 10 from J, leaving 11 bases between them. Germline V CDR1 and CDR2: SGDLS, YYNGEE. The CDR3 consists of 13 residues.

The chain joins TRBV6-2 or TRBV6-3 to TRBJ2-5; 9 bases map to TRBD1. Germline V gene lookup returns CDR1 MNHEY and CDR2 SVGEGT. The CDR3 totals 15 residues. V was clipped by 2 bases and J by 3 bases; unmatched bases: 4. The chain's CDR3 is CASSYTRTGEETQYF. The DNA of the CDR3 is TGTGCCAGCAGTTACACCCGGACAGGGGAAGAGACCCAGTACTTC.

J is TRBJ2-3 and V is TRBV11-2; 7 nucleotides align to TRBD2. Germline-derived CDR1 and CDR2 are SGHAT and FQNNGV. This CDR3 is built from 14 residues. V lost 3 bases, J lost 6 bases, and 6 bases stayed unmatched. The CDR3 coding sequence is TGTGCCAGCAGCTTGGGGGGGGGAATGGATACGCAGTATTTT. Its protein is CASSLGGGMDTQYF.

V gene TRBV27 combines with J gene TRBJ2-7, with D possibly being TRBD2 (5 bases). Trimming left V 4 bases short and J 3 bases short, with 16 bases between. The CDR3 sequence is 15 residues long. The V gene's germline CDR1 is MNHEY and CDR2 SMNVEV (reference sequence). Written as DNA, the CDR3 is TGTGCCAGCAGTTCCAGCAGAGGTCGGGGCTACGAGCAGTACTTC. This sequence encodes CASSSSRGRGYEQYF.

This sequence joins TRBV5-4 and TRBJ1-2, with 8 bases fitting TRBD1. Germline V gene data show CDR1 as SGHNT and CDR2 as YYREEE (reference sequence). The CDR3 extends over 14 amino acids. The junction had 10 bases not matched to a gene; V was cut back by 5 bases and J by 7 bases. This CDR3 reads CASSIQGEMGGYTF. CDR3 bases: TGTGCCAGCAGTATACAGGGGGAAATGGGTGGCTACACCTTC. Combining the CDR3 with reference TRBV5-4 and TRBJ1-2 gives the whole variable domain ETGVTQSPTHLIKTRGQQVTLRCSSQSGHNTVSWYQQALGQGPQFIFQYYREEENGRGNFPPRFSGLQFPNYSSELNVNALELDDSALYLCASSIQGEMGGYTFGSGTRLTVV.

The V and J genes are TRBV19 and TRBJ1-4, with D perhaps TRBD1 (6 bases). Between the trimmed V and J ends, which lost 5 bases and 4 bases, there was a span of 14 bases. Germline V gives CDR1 LNHDA, CDR2 SQIVND (reference sequence). The CDR3 is 15 residues long. CDR3: CASSPQGRYNEKLFF. For the CDR3, the DNA is TGTGCCAGTAGTCCGCAGGGGCGGTATAATGAAAAACTGTTTTTT. Filled out from reference TRBV19 and TRBJ1-4, the complete variable domain reads DGGITQSPKYLFRKEGQNVTLSCEQNLNHDAMYWYRQDPGQGLRLIYYSQIVNDFQKGDIAEGYSVSREKKESFPLTVTSAQKNPTAFYLCASSPQGRYNEKLFFGSGTQLSVL.

This CDR3 reads CASSWTGGYEQFF. The DNA of the CDR3 is TGTGCCAGCAGCTGGACGGGCGGGTATGAGCAGTTCTTC. The chain links TRBV5-4 to TRBJ2-1; D possibly corresponds to TRBD2 (5 bases). V was clipped by 3 bases and J by 8 bases, with 12 bases between them. Germline V gives CDR1 SGHNT, CDR2 YYREEE (reference sequence). The CDR3 is 13 residues long.

V gene TRBV6-5 combines with J gene TRBJ2-7; 9 bases match TRBD1. With V trimmed by 2 bases and J by 4 bases, 6 bases remained unmatched. CDR1 and CDR2 from the germline V gene are MNHEY and SVGAGI. The CDR3 has 15 residues. DNA of the CDR3: TGTGCCAGCAGTTACCCGGGACAGGGACTTTACGAGCAGTACTTC. It encodes CASSYPGQGLYEQYF.

The chain carries TRBV6-6 and TRBJ1-1, with 9 nucleotides matching TRBD1. The germline V gene encodes CDR1 MNHNY and CDR2 SVGAGI (reference sequence). CDR3 size: 14 residues. Trimming cost V 6 bases and J 5 bases; bases outside gene matches: 7. The CDR3 sequence is CASRDTGGRTEAFF. The CDR3 DNA follows: TGTGCCAGCAGAGATACAGGGGGCAGGACTGAAGCTTTCTTT.